The 12 T cell receptor beta chains below were found in one sample sequenced in a study of blood T cell repertoires in COVID-19. Profiling relied on immunoSEQ multiplex PCR, and the TCRdb table lists in-frame clones only, not all of them. The table shows some 520,000 clones, with about 91% occurring only once. The sequenced sample consisted of peripheral blood. These receptors were taken from a man younger than 30 with COVID-19, enrolled during active disease.

This clone occurred a few times. The rearrangement links TRBV24-1 to TRBJ2-2, with TRBD2 matching 7 bases. Germline loops: CDR1 KGHDR, CDR2 SFDVKD. V lost 7 bases and J lost 7; bases outside the gene matches: 14. This CDR3 is built from 16 residues. The CDR3 coding sequence is TGTGCCACCAGCGAGAATGGGAGGGGATTCGGCGGGGAGCTGTTTTTT. Translating it yields CATSENGRGFGGELFF.

V usage is TRBV6-5 and J usage is TRBJ2-7; 8 bases are a match to TRBD2. Per germline, CDR1 MNHEY and CDR2 SVGAGI. The CDR3 runs 13 residues. V gave up 8 bases and J gave up 2 bases; unmatched junction bases: 5. For the CDR3, the DNA is TGTGCCAGCGGCGGGAGGTTTACCTACGAGCAGTACTTC. It codes for CASGGRFTYEQYF.

This clone showed up just a few times. The sample carries other DNA sequences with the same CDR3. The CDR3 bases are TGTGCCTGGAGTCGCGGCGCCGGGGAGCTGTTTTTT. It encodes CAWSRGAGELFF. This chain uses TRBV30 with TRBJ2-2, with D hard to call. Trimming shortened V by 2 bases and J by 6 bases, and 7 bases separated the two germline ends. The germline V gene encodes CDR1 GTSNPN and CDR2 SVGIG (reference sequence). The CDR3 sequence is 12 residues long.

V gene TRBV5-4 combines with J gene TRBJ1-1; D ambiguous. Deletions cut 0 bases from V and 3 bases from J, with 18 bases between. The V gene's germline CDR1 is SGHNT and CDR2 YYREEE (reference sequence). This CDR3 is 17 amino acids long. The CDR3 spells CASSLDSLITDYTEAFF. The CDR3 DNA follows: TGTGCCAGCAGCTTGGATTCGCTTATAACGGACTACACTGAAGCTTTCTTT.

The chain is built from TRBV14 and TRBJ2-1; TRBD2 is a possible D gene (6 bases). Germline V gene sequence: CDR1 SGHDN, CDR2 FVKESK. Trimming cost V 4 bases and J 9 bases, with 19 bases left between them. This CDR3 is built from 15 residues. The CDR3 loop is CASSPYGRVGGEQFF. In DNA, the CDR3 is TGTGCCAGCAGCCCGTACGGGAGAGTGGGTGGTGAGCAGTTCTTC.

This clone was recorded once. The chain has TRBV5-4 and TRBJ2-5; 11 bases align to TRBD2. The CDR3 runs to 14 residues. V shed 5 bases, J shed 3 bases, and the junction held 3 bases outside the gene matches. Germline V gene sequence: CDR1 SGHNT, CDR2 YYREEE (reference sequence). The CDR3 region has the DNA TGTGCCAGCAGTAAGACTAGCGGGGAAGAGACCCAGTACTTC. This gives the protein CASSKTSGEETQYF.

The V call is TRBV7-9, the J call TRBJ1-6; a possible D gene is TRBD1 (6 bases). V lost 2 bases, J lost 7 bases, and 9 bases lay in between. CDR3 length equals 14 residues. CDR1 and CDR2 from the germline V gene are SEHNR and FQNEAQ (reference sequence). The CDR3 coding sequence is TGTGCCAGCAGCTTATTACAGGGAAATTCACCCCTCCACTTT. This codes for CASSLLQGNSPLHF.

The V and J genes are TRBV25-1 and TRBJ1-5, with D possibly TRBD1 on 5 matching bases. With 6 bases removed from V and 0 bases from J, the gap between germline ends came to 12 bases. CDR3 size: 15 residues. Germline V gene data show CDR1 as MGHDK and CDR2 as SYGVNS. CDR3 sequence: CASSRDSYSNQPQHF. The CDR3 DNA sequence: TGTGCCAGCAGCCGAGACAGCTATAGCAATCAGCCCCAGCATTTT.

The chain joins TRBV5-4 to TRBJ1-6; D is ambiguous. The length of the CDR3 is 13 residues. Germline CDR1 SGHNT, CDR2 YYREEE (reference sequence). V lost 4 bases and J lost 8, with 10 bases in between. CDR3 nucleotide sequence: TGTGCCAGCAGCCTCGGAGAAGATTCACCCCTCCACTTT. This encodes CASSLGEDSPLHF.

This rearrangement joins TRBV19 to TRBJ1-4, with no clear D. CDR3 length: 15 amino acids. Germline CDR1 is LNHDA and CDR2 is SQIVND (reference sequence). V lost 3 bases and J lost 3, with 11 bases in between. CDR3 in amino acids: CASSILTISNEKLFF. CDR3 nucleotide sequence: TGTGCCAGTAGTATCCTGACTATTTCTAATGAAAAACTGTTTTTT.

Comments on this clone: Other DNA sequences of this sample code for an identical CDR3. This chain uses TRBV6-6 with TRBJ2-6; weak D call: TRBD2 (6 bases). The germline CDR1 and CDR2 sequences are MNHNY and SVGAGI (reference sequence). There are 15 residues in the CDR3. Trimming removed 8 bases at V and 4 bases at J, with 15 bases between. The CDR3 DNA sequence: TGTGCCAGCGCCCTGGGGGGAACCGGGGCCAACGTCCTGACTTTC. It specifies CASALGGTGANVLTF.

This chain joins TRBV9 and TRBJ2-1; D not certain. The germline gives CDR1 SGDLS, CDR2 YYNGEE. This CDR3 is 12 amino acids long. V dropped 6 bases and J dropped 10 bases, with 14 bases sitting between them. CDR3 in amino acids: CASKGERPEQFF. In DNA, the CDR3 is TGTGCCAGCAAAGGCGAGCGACCAGAGCAGTTCTTC.